This section outlines one TCR beta chain sequence together with its context. Its antigen is unknown. Construction of the TCR beta libraries employed iRepertoire HTBI primers in conjunction with Arm-PCR of CDR3 regions. Using its own MiXCR run on the multiplex PCR reads, TCRdb lists one record per CDR3 protein. The sample lists roughly 510,000 distinct CDR3 sequences, 15% to 20% occurring once. The data were taken from a study of regulatory T cells in long-lasting Graves disease. Study-level results: Persistent disease showed a preference for TRBV28, TRBJ1-2 and TRBJ2-5.

V gave up 3 bases and J gave up 3 bases; unmatched junction bases: 7. CDR1 and CDR2 from the germline V gene are SGDLS and YYNGEE. This CDR3 has 18 residues. Indicated time point: newly diagnosed GD, antithyroid drugs for less than 3 months. PBMC-derived RNA was used for the TCR library. These data were also filed under a second study, of T cells in Graves' hyperthyroidism and ophthalmopathy. As that study records: Lactation, pregnancy, other autoimmune disease or uncontrolled infection excluded patients. The TCR CDR3 was amplified in a first-round RT-PCR using the HTBI primer set. Ophthalmopathy was separated from stable hyperthyroidism by a 13 V-J model.

The chain combines TRBV9 with TRBJ2-3; TRBD2 aligns across 16 bases. The sequence was obtained from a man aged 18 to 29 with Graves disease. The sample consisted of peripheral blood mononuclear cells (PBMCs), taken at new diagnosis, from a patient treated with antithyroid drugs. DNA of the CDR3: TGTGCCAGCAGCGAAAAGGGACTAGCGGGAGGGCCTACAGATACGCAGTATTTT. It is translated as CASSEKGLAGGPTDTQYF.